This T cell receptor beta chain was obtained from a study of cytomegalovirus exposure and HLA in healthy donors. Study-wide points: An analysis that came later showed most CMV-associated TCR beta chains appearing HLA-restricted.

This clone turned up a few times. The antigen remains unidentified. This CDR3 region has 15 residues. Germline CDR1 reads SGHNT; CDR2 reads YYREEE (reference sequence). V was pared by 0 bases and J by 4 bases, with 3 bases of the junction left unmatched. Both 60 Vbeta primers and 13 Jbeta primers went into the PCR. Here immunoSEQ multiplex PCR was the method, and the copy in TCRdb shows in-frame clones only, minus some. The data show about 130,000 clones, with around three quarters seen just once and under 3.5% held by the top ten. This receptor was identified in a male donor in good health and CMV-seronegative. The chain recombines TRBV5-4 with TRBJ2-3; 9 bases are a match to TRBD1. Input material: PBMCs. The CDR3 loop is CASSLEGTGSDTQYF. CDR3 nucleotides: TGTGCCAGCAGCTTGGAGGGGACAGGGTCAGATACGCAGTATTTT.